This entry features one TCR beta chain sequence. Its antigen is currently unknown. The V gene end was trimmed by 2 bases and the J gene end by 5 bases; junction bases not matched to a gene: 8. This CDR3 is built from 16 residues. CDR1 and CDR2 (germline): DFQATT, SNEGSKA (reference sequence). This sample is part of a study of vaccination and CD4 T cells after COVID-19. Study context: Cells were stimulated with overlapping spike peptides from SARS-CoV-2, HCoV-NL63, HCoV-OC43 and HCoV-229E.

Sequencing of cultured CD4+ T cell DNA used the Oncomine TCR Beta short-read assay. TCRdb re-analysed the PCR reads in MiXCR, keeping a single row per CDR3 protein. The repertoire holds around 13,000 distinct CDR3 sequences, with about 40% as singletons. Indicated treatment: roughly ten-day PBMC culture with coronavirus spike peptide pools or control peptides (ViraFEST assay). The chain has TRBV20-1 and TRBJ2-1; TRBD2 agrees at 11 bases. Source: CD4+ T cells from blood, cultured in vitro, taken before SARS-CoV-2 vaccination. This clonotype was sampled from a human donor who had recovered from COVID-19. CDR3 loop: CSARSPGLAVDNEQFF. The CDR3 coding sequence is TGCAGTGCTAGAAGCCCGGGACTAGCGGTGGACAATGAGCAGTTCTTC.